Each of the 29 T cell receptor beta chains below was sequenced from the same sample in a study of metastatic and nonmetastatic thyroid tumors. Until they underwent thyroid surgery, no patient had received any treatment. TCRdb redid the clone calls on the PCR reads using MiXCR. The data show 45,000 to 50,000 clones, less than 25% seen once. The sample consisted of blood. These receptors originate from a male donor with papillary thyroid cancer or a benign thyroid nodule (not recorded which). Some clones in this sample may be carry-over from other donors' samples.

This clone has only a few counts. The J gene is TRBJ2-2, the V gene TRBV20-1, with TRBD1 matching 8 bases. The germline V gene has CDR1 DFQATT and CDR2 SNEGSKA (reference sequence). V was pared by 3 bases and J by 1 base, with 7 bases of the junction left unmatched. There are 16 residues in the CDR3. The CDR3 DNA follows: TGCAGTGCTAGCCCAGGGGGCCCCCTGAACACCGGGGAGCTGTTTTTT. Its translation: CSASPGGPLNTGELFF.

This chain links TRBV5-1 with TRBJ1-1; 10 positions agree with TRBD1. This CDR3 contains 17 residues. The junction had 12 bases not matched to a gene; V was cut back by 1 base and J by 6 bases. Per the germline V gene, CDR1 is SGHRS and CDR2 is YFSETQ. The CDR3 nucleotides read TGCGCCAGCAGCTTGAGCGCCGGGACAGGGGAGGCAGCTGAAGCTTTCTTT. It is translated as CASSLSAGTGEAAEAFF.

CDR3 amino acids: CAWHRNNPYEQYF. DNA of the CDR3: TGTGCCTGGCACAGGAATAACCCCTACGAGCAGTACTTC. The chain couples TRBV30 to TRBJ2-7, with a tentative D call TRBD1 (5 bases). The CDR3 is 13 amino acids. Per the germline V gene, CDR1 is GTSNPN and CDR2 is SVGIG (reference sequence). The germline V and J ends were trimmed by 5 bases and 2 bases, with 13 bases remaining between them.

This clone was detected many times. The junction shows a germline mismatch at one end, possibly a read error. The V and J genes are TRBV4-1 and TRBJ2-1; 15 nucleotides line up with TRBD2. The germline gives CDR1 MGHRA, CDR2 YSYEKL. This CDR3 spans 20 amino acids. The CDR3 DNA reads TGCGCCAGCAGCCAACGACCGGGACTAGCGGGAGGATTGTCCTACGATGAGCAGTTCTTC. This codes for CASSQRPGLAGGLSYDEQFF.

Ten or more counts support this clone. This chain joins TRBV5-1 and TRBJ2-1, with 10 bases that match TRBD2. The J segment lost 7 bases and the V segment lost 5 bases, leaving 12 bases of the junction unmatched. Germline-derived CDR1 and CDR2 are SGHRS and YFSETQ. The CDR3 contains 16 residues. The CDR3 is CASSGWTAGGPNEQFF. The CDR3 DNA sequence: TGCGCCAGCAGTGGTTGGACAGCGGGAGGGCCTAATGAGCAGTTCTTC. Complete variable domain (other parts from reference TRBV5-1 and TRBJ2-1): KAGVTQTPRYLIKTRGQQVTLSCSPISGHRSVSWYQQTPGQGLQFLFEYFSETQRNKGNFPGRFSGRQFSNSRSEMNVSTLELGDSALYLCASSGWTAGGPNEQFFGPGTRLTVL.

The table lists this clone with many counts. The chain carries TRBV30 and TRBJ1-2, with a possible D match to TRBD1 (5 bases). V lost 1 base and J lost 7, with 7 bases in between. Germline V CDR1 and CDR2: GTSNPN, SVGIG (reference sequence). This CDR3 contains 11 residues. The CDR3 here is CAWSGGVGYTF. Written as DNA, the CDR3 is TGTGCCTGGAGTGGGGGGGTTGGCTACACCTTC.

This clone was seen ten or more times. Given a much more abundant clone one base away, this may be a read error. The V call is TRBV28, the J call TRBJ2-1; TRBD2 is a possible D gene (6 bases). Germline CDR1 is MDHEN and CDR2 is SYDVKM. This CDR3 comprises 15 residues. In DNA form, the CDR3 reads TGTGCCAGCAGCGGGGACTCGGACGTTTACAATGAGCTGTTCTTC. Amino acid sequence: CASSGDSDVYNELFF.

The chain joins TRBV5-1 to TRBJ2-7; the match to TRBD2 covers 9 bases. CDR1 is SGHRS, CDR2 YFSETQ, per germline. The CDR3 is 17 amino acids. V gave up 0 bases and J gave up 5 bases; unmatched junction bases: 12. This chain's CDR3 is CASSLGPSGVPGHEQYF. CDR3 sequence (DNA): TGCGCCAGCAGCTTGGGCCCTAGCGGGGTCCCAGGCCACGAGCAGTACTTC.

This clone has at least ten counts. The chain uses TRBV28 and TRBJ1-5; tentatively, D is TRBD1 (6 bases). V shed 4 bases and J shed 1 base, with 17 bases lying between them. CDR3 length equals 17 residues. Germline V CDR1 and CDR2: MDHEN, SYDVKM. The CDR3, as DNA: TGTGCCAGCAGTTCCCCCGCGGGGGGCGCCAGCAATCAGCCCCAGCATTTT. It yields the protein CASSSPAGGASNQPQHF.

This clone was observed at least ten times. The CDR3 reads CASSWRVAGVDEQYF. In nucleotides, the CDR3 is TGTGCCAGCAGTTGGCGGGTAGCGGGAGTCGACGAGCAGTACTTC. The chain combines TRBV27 with TRBJ2-7; 9 positions match TRBD2. Germline CDR1 and CDR2: MNHEY and SMNVEV (reference sequence). V lost 4 bases to trimming and J lost 5 bases; unmatched junction nucleotides: 9. CDR3 size: 15 residues.

This clone was counted at least ten times. The rearrangement joins TRBV6-5 to TRBJ1-2; possible D gene TRBD1, 5 bases. There are 12 residues in the CDR3. The germline V gene has CDR1 MNHEY and CDR2 SVGAGI. Trimming took off 2 bases at V and 8 bases at J, with 9 bases between the two ends. CDR3 loop: CASSYTGGGYTF. The CDR3 DNA reads as TGTGCCAGCAGTTACACCGGGGGAGGCTACACCTTC.

CDR3 DNA: TGTGCCAGCAGCTTTAGTAGCGGGAAAAGAACCTACGAGCAGTACTTC. This codes for CASSFSSGKRTYEQYF. The chain joins TRBV14 to TRBJ2-7; 8 bases map to TRBD2. CDR1 and CDR2 from the germline V gene are SGHDN and FVKESK. The V gene end was trimmed by 5 bases and the J gene end by 2 bases; junction bases not matched to a gene: 11. The CDR3 is made up of 16 amino acids.

In its sample, this clone was seen many times. The gene calls are TRBV2 and TRBJ2-1; the D call may be TRBD1 or TRBD2 (5 bases each). The V gene's germline CDR1 is SNHLY and CDR2 FYNNEI. Trimming pared 5 bases from V and 4 bases from J, leaving 12 bases between. The CDR3 consists of 14 residues. The CDR3 sequence is CASSPTWGYNEQFF. The CDR3 DNA reads as TGTGCCAGCAGTCCAACATGGGGGTACAATGAGCAGTTCTTC.

This clone has only one observation. The chain joins TRBV20-1 to TRBJ2-5; 8 nucleotides agree with TRBD2. V lost 7 bases to trimming and J lost 4 bases; unmatched junction nucleotides: 8. Per germline, CDR1 DFQATT and CDR2 SNEGSKA (reference sequence). This CDR3 spans 13 amino acids. The CDR3 protein is CSVGAAGGETQYF. CDR3 DNA: TGCAGTGTTGGGGCGGCGGGAGGAGAGACCCAGTACTTC.

Turning to this clone: With a much larger clone just one base away, this may be a read error. This is likely a read error, given that the CDR3 carries no conserved phenylalanine or tryptophan at its end. This rearrangement joins TRBV20-1 to TRBJ2-5, with D perhaps TRBD1 (6 bases). With 2 bases removed from V and 5 bases from J, the gap between germline ends came to 9 bases. Germline values: CDR1 DFQATT, CDR2 SNEGSKA (reference sequence). The CDR3 extends over 12 amino acids. The CDR3 DNA follows: TGCAGTGCTAGACCAGGGGCGGAGACCCAGTACCTC. Its protein is CSARPGAETQYL.

The chain links TRBV20-1 to TRBJ2-7; 12 bases map to TRBD1. CDR1 and CDR2 (germline): DFQATT, SNEGSKA (reference sequence). V trimming: 6 bases; J trimming: 4 bases; junction bases outside the gene matches: 7. The CDR3 is 14 residues long. The CDR3: CSAAGQGAMYEQYF. The CDR3 DNA sequence: TGCAGTGCCGCGGGACAGGGGGCTATGTACGAGCAGTACTTC.

This clone was seen ten or more times. This chain links TRBV3-1 with TRBJ2-1, with D uncertain. This CDR3 has 15 amino acids. V shed 3 bases and J shed 0 bases, with 9 bases lying between them. Per germline, CDR1 LGHDT and CDR2 YNNKEL (reference sequence). CDR3 loop: CASSHTANSYNEQFF. As DNA, the CDR3 is TGTGCCAGCAGCCACACAGCTAACTCCTACAATGAGCAGTTCTTC.

Many counts were recorded for this clone. The chain uses TRBV20-1 and TRBJ1-1, with D unclear. CDR1 DFQATT and CDR2 SNEGSKA come from the germline V gene (reference sequence). Trimming removed 0 bases from V and 8 bases from J, with 10 bases in between. This CDR3 contains 12 residues. The DNA of the CDR3 is TGCAGTGCTAGAGATATAGCATTAGAAGCTTTCTTT. Translation: CSARDIALEAFF.

This clone occurred many times. The chain uses TRBV2 and TRBJ2-3, with D perhaps matching TRBD2 (5 bases). Trimming cost V 8 bases and J 2 bases, with 17 bases left between them. From germline, CDR1 is SNHLY and CDR2 FYNNEI. CDR3 length: 15 residues. CDR3 protein: CASEPGGLFTDTQYF. CDR3 DNA sequence: TGTGCCAGCGAACCAGGCGGACTCTTCACAGATACGCAGTATTTT.

In this sample, this clone turned up many times. The gene calls are TRBV19 and TRBJ1-5, with no clear D. In germline, CDR1 is LNHDA, CDR2 SQIVND (reference sequence). The CDR3 spans 13 residues. V was clipped by 4 bases and J by 6 bases, with 10 bases between them. The CDR3 DNA reads as TGTGCCAGTAGTAATCAGGCGGGTCAGCCCCAGCATTTT. Its protein product is CASSNQAGQPQHF. Full variable domain (outside the CDR3, taken from reference TRBV19 and TRBJ1-5): DGGITQSPKYLFRKEGQNVTLSCEQNLNHDAMYWYRQDPGQGLRLIYYSQIVNDFQKGDIAEGYSVSREKKESFPLTVTSAQKNPTAFYLCASSNQAGQPQHFGDGTRLSIL.

J is TRBJ2-3 and V is TRBV7-2, with D possibly TRBD2 on 5 matching bases. The germline V gene encodes CDR1 SGHTA and CDR2 FQGNSA. V lost 3 bases and J lost 4, with 11 bases in between. CDR3 length: 14 residues. The CDR3: CASSLEVSPDTQYF. The CDR3 nucleotides are TGTGCCAGCAGCTTGGAGGTATCCCCAGATACGCAGTATTTT.

This clone was detected many times. Here the CDR3 reads CASSPHRDLQFF. CDR3 nucleotide sequence: TGTGCCAGCAGTCCGCACCGGGACTTGCAGTTCTTC. The chain recombines TRBV12-3 or TRBV12-4 with TRBJ2-1; the D gene is possibly TRBD2 (6 bases). Trimming left V 5 bases short and J 12 bases short, with 14 bases between. The CDR3 is 12 amino acids.

This chain links TRBV3-1 with TRBJ1-6; no firm D call. Germline CDR1 reads LGHDT; CDR2 reads YNNKEL (reference sequence). The V gene lost 3 bases and the J gene lost 10 bases, with 16 bases spanning the gap. This CDR3 spans 15 amino acids. The CDR3 DNA reads as TGTGCCAGCAGCCAGAGACAAATTTGGAACTCACCCCTCCACTTT. Translating it yields CASSQRQIWNSPLHF.

This clone has at least ten counts. The V gene is TRBV11-2, the J gene TRBJ2-3, with D perhaps TRBD1 (6 bases). Between the trimmed V and J ends, which lost 0 bases and 1 base, there was a span of 11 bases. Per the germline V gene, CDR1 is SGHAT and CDR2 is FQNNGV. This CDR3 is built from 16 residues. CDR3 DNA: TGTGCCAGCAGCTTAGATTTGGGGGCCGGCACAGATACGCAGTATTTT. This encodes CASSLDLGAGTDTQYF.

The chain links TRBV3-1 to TRBJ2-2, with 7 bases identical to TRBD2. This CDR3 is built from 17 residues. The germline CDR1 and CDR2 sequences are LGHDT and YNNKEL (reference sequence). Trimming at V came to 0 bases and at J to 4 bases, leaving 8 bases not matched to a gene. CDR3 coding DNA: TGTGCCAGCAGCCAAGATCGGGGGGTGGGGAGCACCGGGGAGCTGTTTTTT. Its translation is CASSQDRGVGSTGELFF.

At least ten counts were recorded for this clone. The chain is built from TRBV7-9 and TRBJ1-2, with D perhaps matching TRBD1 (5 bases). The CDR3 extends over 14 amino acids. CDR1 SEHNR and CDR2 FQNEAQ come from the germline V gene (reference sequence). V gave up 1 base and J gave up 5 bases, with 11 bases separating them. The CDR3 DNA reads TGTGCCAGCAGCTTAGGAGGGGTGCTTTATGGCTACACCTTC. Encoded protein: CASSLGGVLYGYTF.

This clone showed up many times. This chain connects TRBV6-1 to TRBJ1-5; D not certain. Germline V lookup: CDR1 MNHNS, CDR2 SASEGT. V gave up 6 bases and J gave up 2 bases, with 17 bases separating them. The CDR3 totals 16 residues. The CDR3 DNA sequence: TGTGCCAGCAGCCTCCTGGGCAGCATGGGCAATCAGCCCCAGCATTTT. This codes for CASSLLGSMGNQPQHF.

This clone showed up just a few times. Compared with germline, one end of the junction differs, possibly owing to a read error. The rearrangement links TRBV6-1 to TRBJ2-7, with D maybe TRBD2 (6 bases). Germline V CDR1 and CDR2: MNHNS, SASEGT. This CDR3 comprises 15 residues. The CDR3 spells CASSGGLASYYGQYF. The DNA for the CDR3 is TGTGCCAGCAGCGGCGGGCTAGCGTCCTACTACGGGCAGTACTTC.

In this sample, this clone turned up many times. This chain uses TRBV6-1 with TRBJ1-2; TRBD1 agrees at 9 bases. Germline V gives CDR1 MNHNS, CDR2 SASEGT. Losses at the gene ends were 7 bases for V and 2 bases for J; bases not matched to a gene: 5. This CDR3 has 14 amino acids. CDR3 region: CASNRQGGNYGYTF. CDR3 DNA: TGTGCCAGCAATAGACAGGGGGGGAACTATGGCTACACCTTC.